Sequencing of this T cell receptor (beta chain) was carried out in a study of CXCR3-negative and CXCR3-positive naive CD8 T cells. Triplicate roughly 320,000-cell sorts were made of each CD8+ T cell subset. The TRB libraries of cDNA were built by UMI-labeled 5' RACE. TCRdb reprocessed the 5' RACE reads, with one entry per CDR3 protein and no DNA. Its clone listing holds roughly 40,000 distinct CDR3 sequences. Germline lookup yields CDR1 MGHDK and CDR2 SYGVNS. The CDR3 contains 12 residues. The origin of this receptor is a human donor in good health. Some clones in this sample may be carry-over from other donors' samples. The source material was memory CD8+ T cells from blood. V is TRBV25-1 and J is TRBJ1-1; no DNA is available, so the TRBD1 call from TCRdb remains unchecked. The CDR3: CASQGGGTEAFF.